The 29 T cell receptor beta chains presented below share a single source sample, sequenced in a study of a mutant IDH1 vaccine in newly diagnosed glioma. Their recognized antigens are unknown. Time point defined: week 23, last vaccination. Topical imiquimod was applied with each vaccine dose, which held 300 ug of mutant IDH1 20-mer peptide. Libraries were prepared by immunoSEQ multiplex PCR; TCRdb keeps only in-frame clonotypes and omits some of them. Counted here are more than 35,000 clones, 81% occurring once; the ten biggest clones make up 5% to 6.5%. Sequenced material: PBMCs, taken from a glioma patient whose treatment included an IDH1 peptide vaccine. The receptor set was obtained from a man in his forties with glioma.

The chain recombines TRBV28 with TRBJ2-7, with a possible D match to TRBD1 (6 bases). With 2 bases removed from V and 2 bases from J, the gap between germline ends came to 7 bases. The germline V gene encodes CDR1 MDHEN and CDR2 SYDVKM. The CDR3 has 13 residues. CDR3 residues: CASSLRQAYEQYF. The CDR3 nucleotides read TGTGCCAGCAGTTTACGACAGGCCTACGAGCAGTACTTC. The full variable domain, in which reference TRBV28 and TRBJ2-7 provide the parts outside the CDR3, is DVKVTQSSRYLVKRTGEKVFLECVQDMDHENMFWYRQDPGLGLRLIYFSYDVKMKEKGDIPEGYSVSREKKERFSLILESASTNQTSMYLCASSLRQAYEQYFGPGTRLTVT.

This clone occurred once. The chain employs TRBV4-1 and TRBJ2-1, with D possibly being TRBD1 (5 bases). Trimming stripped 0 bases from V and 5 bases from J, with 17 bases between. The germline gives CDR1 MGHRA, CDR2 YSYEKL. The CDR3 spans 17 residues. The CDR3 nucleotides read TGCGCCAGCAGCCAAGATCAAGGGCAGGGCCCTAACAATGAGCAGTTCTTC. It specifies CASSQDQGQGPNNEQFF.

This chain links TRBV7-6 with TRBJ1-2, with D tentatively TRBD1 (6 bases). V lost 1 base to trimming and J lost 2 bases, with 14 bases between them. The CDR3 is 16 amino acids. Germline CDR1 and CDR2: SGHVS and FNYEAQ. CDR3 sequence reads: CASSLGSGGQNYGYTF. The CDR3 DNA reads TGTGCCAGCAGCTTAGGCTCTGGGGGACAAAACTATGGCTACACCTTC.

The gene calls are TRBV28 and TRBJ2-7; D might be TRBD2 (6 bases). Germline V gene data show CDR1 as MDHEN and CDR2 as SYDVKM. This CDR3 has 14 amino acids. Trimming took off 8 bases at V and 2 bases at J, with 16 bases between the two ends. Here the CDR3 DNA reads TGTGCCAGCGGAGCGATAGCGGCAACCTACGAGCAGTACTTC. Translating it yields CASGAIAATYEQYF.

CDR3 coding DNA: TGCGCCAGCGCCCGGGGTATCGAGCAGTTCTTC. This codes for CASARGIEQFF. The chain employs TRBV10-2 and TRBJ2-1, with D possibly being TRBD2 (5 bases). V was cut by 8 bases and J by 10 bases, with 12 bases left in between. The CDR3 covers 11 residues. The germline gives CDR1 WSHSY, CDR2 SAAADI.

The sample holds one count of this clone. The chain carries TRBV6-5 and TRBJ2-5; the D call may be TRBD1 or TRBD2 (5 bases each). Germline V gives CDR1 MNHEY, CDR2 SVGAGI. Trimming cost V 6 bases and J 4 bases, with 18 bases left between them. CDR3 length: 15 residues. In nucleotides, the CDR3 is TGTGCCAGCAGCACCGGGACCCGAGCGGCAGAGACCCAGTACTTC. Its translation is CASSTGTRAAETQYF.

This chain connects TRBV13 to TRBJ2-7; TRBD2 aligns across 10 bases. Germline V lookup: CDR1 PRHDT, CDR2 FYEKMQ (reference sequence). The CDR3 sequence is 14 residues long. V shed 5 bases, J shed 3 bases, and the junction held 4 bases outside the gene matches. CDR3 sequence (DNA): TGTGCCAGCAGCCTTCGACTAGCGGGCTACGAGCAGTACTTC. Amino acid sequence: CASSLRLAGYEQYF. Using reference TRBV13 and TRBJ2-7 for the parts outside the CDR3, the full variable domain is AAGVIQSPRHLIKEKRETATLKCYPIPRHDTVYWYQQGPGQDPQFLISFYEKMQSDKGSIPDRFSAQQFSDYHSELNMSSLELGDSALYFCASSLRLAGYEQYFGPGTRLTVT.

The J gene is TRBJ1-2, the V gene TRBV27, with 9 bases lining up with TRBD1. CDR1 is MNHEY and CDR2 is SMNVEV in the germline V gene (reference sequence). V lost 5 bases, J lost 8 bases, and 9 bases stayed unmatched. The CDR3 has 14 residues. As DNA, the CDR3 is TGTGCCAGCAGTACCCGGACAGGGGTAAGGGGCTACACCTTC. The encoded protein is CASSTRTGVRGYTF.

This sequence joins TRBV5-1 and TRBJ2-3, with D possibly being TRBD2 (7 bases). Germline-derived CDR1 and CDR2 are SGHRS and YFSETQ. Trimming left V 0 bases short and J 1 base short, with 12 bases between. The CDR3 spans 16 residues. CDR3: CASSLVGGARTDTQYF. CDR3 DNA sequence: TGCGCCAGCAGCTTGGTGGGGGGGGCCCGCACAGATACGCAGTATTTT.

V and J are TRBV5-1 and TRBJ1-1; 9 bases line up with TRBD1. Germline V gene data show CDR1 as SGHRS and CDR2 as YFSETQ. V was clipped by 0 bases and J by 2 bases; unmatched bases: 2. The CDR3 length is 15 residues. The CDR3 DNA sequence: TGCGCCAGCAGCTTGGGGGACAGGGTAAACACTGAAGCTTTCTTT. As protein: CASSLGDRVNTEAFF.

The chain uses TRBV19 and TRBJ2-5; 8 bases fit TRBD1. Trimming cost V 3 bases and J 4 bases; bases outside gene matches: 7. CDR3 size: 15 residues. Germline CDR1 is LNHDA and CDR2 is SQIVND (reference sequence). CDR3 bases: TGTGCCAGTAGTATTCAGGGGGCCCACGGAGAGACCCAGTACTTC. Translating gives CASSIQGAHGETQYF.

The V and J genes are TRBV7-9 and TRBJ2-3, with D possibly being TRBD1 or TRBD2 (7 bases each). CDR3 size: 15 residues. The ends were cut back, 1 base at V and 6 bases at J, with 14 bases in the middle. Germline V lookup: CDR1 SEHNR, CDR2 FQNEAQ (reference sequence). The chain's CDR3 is CASSLVYQGGDTQYF. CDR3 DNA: TGTGCCAGCAGCTTAGTATACCAGGGGGGGGATACGCAGTATTTT.

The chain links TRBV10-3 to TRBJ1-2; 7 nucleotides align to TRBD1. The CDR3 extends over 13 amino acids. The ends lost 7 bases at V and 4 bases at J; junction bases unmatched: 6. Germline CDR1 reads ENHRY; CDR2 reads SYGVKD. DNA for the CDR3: TGTGCCATCACCGACAGACAGGGCTATGGCTACACCTTC. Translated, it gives CAITDRQGYGYTF.

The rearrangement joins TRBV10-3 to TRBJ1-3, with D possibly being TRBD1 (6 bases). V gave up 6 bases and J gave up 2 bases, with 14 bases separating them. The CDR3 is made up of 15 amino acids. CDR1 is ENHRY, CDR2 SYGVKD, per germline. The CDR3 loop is CAISGQRITGNTIYF. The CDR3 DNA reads TGTGCCATCAGCGGACAGAGAATTACTGGAAACACCATATATTTT.

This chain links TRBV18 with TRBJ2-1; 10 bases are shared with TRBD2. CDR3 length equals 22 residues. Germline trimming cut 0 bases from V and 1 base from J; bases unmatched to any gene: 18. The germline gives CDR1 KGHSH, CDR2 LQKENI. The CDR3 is CASSPPRGTARTSGESYNEQFF. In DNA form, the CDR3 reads TGTGCCAGCTCACCACCGCGTGGGACAGCGCGCACTAGCGGGGAATCCTACAATGAGCAGTTCTTC.

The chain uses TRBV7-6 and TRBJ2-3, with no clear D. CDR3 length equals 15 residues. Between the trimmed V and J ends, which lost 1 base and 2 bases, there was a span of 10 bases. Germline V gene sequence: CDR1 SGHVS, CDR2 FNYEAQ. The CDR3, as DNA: TGTGCCAGCAGCTTAGAACTCCAGATCACAGATACGCAGTATTTT. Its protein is CASSLELQITDTQYF.

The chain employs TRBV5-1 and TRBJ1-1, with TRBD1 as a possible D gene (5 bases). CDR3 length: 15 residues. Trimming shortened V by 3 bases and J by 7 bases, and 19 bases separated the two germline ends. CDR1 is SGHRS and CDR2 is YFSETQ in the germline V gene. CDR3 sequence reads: CASSWGDQGYNEAFF. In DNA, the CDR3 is TGCGCCAGCAGCTGGGGGGACCAGGGTTATAATGAAGCTTTCTTT.

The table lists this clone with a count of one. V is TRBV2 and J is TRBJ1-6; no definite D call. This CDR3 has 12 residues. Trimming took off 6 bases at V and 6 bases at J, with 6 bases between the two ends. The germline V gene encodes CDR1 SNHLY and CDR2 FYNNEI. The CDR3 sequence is CASRAANSPLHF. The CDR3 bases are TGTGCCAGCAGGGCAGCTAATTCACCCCTCCACTTT.

The CDR3 DNA reads TGTGCCAGGGGGGACTATCCCAAGGGAGAGACCCAGTACTTC. It encodes CARGDYPKGETQYF. The V gene is TRBV6-4, the J gene TRBJ2-5; 7 bases are a match to TRBD2. Germline V gene data show CDR1 as MRHNA and CDR2 as SNTAGT. CDR3 length: 14 amino acids. Trimming took 9 bases from V and 4 from J; bases not matched to a gene: 11.

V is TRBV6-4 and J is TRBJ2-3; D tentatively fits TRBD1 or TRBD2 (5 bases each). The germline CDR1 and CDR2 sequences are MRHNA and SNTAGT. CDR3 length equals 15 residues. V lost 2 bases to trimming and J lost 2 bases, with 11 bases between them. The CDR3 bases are TGTGCCAGCAGTGACGCGAGAGGGGACACAGATACGCAGTATTTT. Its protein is CASSDARGDTDTQYF.

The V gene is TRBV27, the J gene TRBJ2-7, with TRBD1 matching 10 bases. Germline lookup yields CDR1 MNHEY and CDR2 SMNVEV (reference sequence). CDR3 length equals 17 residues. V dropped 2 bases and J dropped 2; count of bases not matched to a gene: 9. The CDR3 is CASSLIRGTGDTYEQYF. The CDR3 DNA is TGTGCCAGCAGTTTAATTCGCGGGACAGGGGATACCTACGAGCAGTACTTC.

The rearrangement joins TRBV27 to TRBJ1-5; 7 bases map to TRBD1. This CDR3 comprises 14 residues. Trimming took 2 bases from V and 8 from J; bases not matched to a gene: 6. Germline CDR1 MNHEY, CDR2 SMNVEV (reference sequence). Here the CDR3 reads CASSLVGGGEPQHF. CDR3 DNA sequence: TGTGCCAGCAGTTTAGTAGGGGGCGGGGAGCCCCAGCATTTT.

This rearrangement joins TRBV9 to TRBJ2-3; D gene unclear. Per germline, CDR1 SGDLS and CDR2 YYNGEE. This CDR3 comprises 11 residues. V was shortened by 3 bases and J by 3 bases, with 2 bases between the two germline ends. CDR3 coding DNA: TGTGCCAGCAGCGCGACAGATACGCAGTATTTT. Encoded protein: CASSATDTQYF.

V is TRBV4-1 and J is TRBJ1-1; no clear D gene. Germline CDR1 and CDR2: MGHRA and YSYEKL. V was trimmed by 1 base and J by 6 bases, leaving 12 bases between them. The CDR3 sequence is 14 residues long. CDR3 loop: CASSQGLMVAEAFF. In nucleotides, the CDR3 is TGCGCCAGCAGCCAAGGACTGATGGTGGCTGAAGCTTTCTTT.

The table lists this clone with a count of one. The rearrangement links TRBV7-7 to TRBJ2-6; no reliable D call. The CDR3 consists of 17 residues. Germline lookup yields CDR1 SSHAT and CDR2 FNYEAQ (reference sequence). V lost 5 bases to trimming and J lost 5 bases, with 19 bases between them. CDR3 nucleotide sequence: TGTGCCAGCAGCGGAAAATGGCCACAAAGTCGGGCCAACGTCCTGACTTTC. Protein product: CASSGKWPQSRANVLTF.

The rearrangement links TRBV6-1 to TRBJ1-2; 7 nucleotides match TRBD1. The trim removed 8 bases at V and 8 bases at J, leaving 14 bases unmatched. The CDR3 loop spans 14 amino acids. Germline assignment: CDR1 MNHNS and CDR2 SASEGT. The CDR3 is CASLVDRVVRGYTF. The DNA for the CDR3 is TGTGCCAGCTTGGTCGACAGGGTCGTACGCGGCTACACCTTC.

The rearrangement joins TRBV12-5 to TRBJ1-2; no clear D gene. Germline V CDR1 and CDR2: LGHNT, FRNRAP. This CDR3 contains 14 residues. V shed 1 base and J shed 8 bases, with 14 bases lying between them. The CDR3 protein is CASGLETGAGGYTF. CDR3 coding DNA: TGTGCTAGTGGTTTGGAGACGGGAGCGGGGGGCTACACCTTC.

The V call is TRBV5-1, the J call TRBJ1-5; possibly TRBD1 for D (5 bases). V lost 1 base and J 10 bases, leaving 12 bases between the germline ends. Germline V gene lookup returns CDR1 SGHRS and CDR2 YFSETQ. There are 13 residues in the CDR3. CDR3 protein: CASSLQGATPQHF. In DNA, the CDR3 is TGCGCCAGCAGCTTGCAGGGTGCCACCCCCCAGCATTTT.

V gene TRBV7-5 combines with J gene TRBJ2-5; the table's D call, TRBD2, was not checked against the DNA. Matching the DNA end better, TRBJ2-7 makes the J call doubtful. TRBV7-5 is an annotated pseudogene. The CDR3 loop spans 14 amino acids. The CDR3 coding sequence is TGTGCCAGAACCCCTCGTAGCGGGATCTACGAGCAGTACTTC. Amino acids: CARTPRSGIYEQYF.